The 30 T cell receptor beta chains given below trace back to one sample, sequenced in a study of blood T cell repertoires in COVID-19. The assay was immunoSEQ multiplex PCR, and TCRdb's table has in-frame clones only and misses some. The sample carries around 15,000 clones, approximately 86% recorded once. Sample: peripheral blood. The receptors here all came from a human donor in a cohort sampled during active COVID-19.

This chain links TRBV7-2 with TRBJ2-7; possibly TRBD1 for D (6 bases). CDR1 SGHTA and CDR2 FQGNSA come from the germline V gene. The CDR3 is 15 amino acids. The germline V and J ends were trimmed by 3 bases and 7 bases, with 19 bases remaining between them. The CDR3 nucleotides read TGTGCCAGCAGCTTCCAACAGGGACCCACGGGGGAGCAGTACTTC. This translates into CASSFQQGPTGEQYF.

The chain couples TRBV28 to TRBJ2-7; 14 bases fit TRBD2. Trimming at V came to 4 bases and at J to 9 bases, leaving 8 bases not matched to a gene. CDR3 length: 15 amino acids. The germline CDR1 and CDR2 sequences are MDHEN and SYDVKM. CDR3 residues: CASSSPGLAGARQYF. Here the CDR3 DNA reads TGTGCCAGCAGTTCCCCGGGACTAGCGGGAGCTCGGCAGTACTTC.

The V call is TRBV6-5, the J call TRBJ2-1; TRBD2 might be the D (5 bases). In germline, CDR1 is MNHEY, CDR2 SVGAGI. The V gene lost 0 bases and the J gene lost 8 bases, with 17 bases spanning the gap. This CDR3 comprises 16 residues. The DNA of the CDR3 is TGTGCCAGCAGTTACTCCAGTAGGAGGACCGTTCATGAGCAGTTCTTC. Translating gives CASSYSSRRTVHEQFF.

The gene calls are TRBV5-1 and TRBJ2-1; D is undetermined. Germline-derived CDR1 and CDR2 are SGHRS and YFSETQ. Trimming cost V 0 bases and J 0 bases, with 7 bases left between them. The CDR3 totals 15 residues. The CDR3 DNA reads TGCGCCAGCAGCTTGGGAGAGAGCTCCTACAATGAGCAGTTCTTC. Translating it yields CASSLGESSYNEQFF. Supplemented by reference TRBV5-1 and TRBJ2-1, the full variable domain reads KAGVTQTPRYLIKTRGQQVTLSCSPISGHRSVSWYQQTPGQGLQFLFEYFSETQRNKGNFPGRFSGRQFSNSRSEMNVSTLELGDSALYLCASSLGESSYNEQFFGPGTRLTVL.

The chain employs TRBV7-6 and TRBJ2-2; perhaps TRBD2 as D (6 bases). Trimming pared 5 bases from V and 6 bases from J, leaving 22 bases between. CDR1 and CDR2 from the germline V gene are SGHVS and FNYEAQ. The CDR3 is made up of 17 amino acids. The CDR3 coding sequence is TGTGCCAGCAGCACAGTTGCATGGGGGGTTTTTGCCGGGGAGCTGTTTTTT. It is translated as CASSTVAWGVFAGELFF.

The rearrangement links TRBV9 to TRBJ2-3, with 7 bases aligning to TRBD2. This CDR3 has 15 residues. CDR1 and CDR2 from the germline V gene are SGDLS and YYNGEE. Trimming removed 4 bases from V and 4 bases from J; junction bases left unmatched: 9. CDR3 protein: CASSPGLKRPDTQYF. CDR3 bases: TGTGCCAGCAGCCCGGGACTAAAACGCCCAGATACGCAGTATTTT.

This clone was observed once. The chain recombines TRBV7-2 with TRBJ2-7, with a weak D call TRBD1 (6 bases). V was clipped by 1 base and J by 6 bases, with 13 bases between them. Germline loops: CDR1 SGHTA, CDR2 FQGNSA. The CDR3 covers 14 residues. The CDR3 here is CASSLGTGYGEQYF. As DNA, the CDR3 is TGTGCCAGCAGCTTAGGTACAGGGTATGGCGAGCAGTACTTC.

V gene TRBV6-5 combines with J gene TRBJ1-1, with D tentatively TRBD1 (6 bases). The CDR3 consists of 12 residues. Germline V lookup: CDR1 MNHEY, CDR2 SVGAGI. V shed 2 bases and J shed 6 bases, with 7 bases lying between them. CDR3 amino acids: CASSYDRPEAFF. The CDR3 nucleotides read TGTGCCAGCAGTTACGACAGGCCTGAAGCTTTCTTT.

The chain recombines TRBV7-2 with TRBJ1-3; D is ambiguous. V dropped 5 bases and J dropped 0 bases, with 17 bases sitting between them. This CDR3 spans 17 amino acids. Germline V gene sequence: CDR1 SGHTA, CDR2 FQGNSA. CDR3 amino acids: CASSQSRGYLSGNTIYF. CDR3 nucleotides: TGTGCCAGCAGCCAGAGCCGAGGTTACCTCTCTGGAAACACCATATATTTT.

CDR3 sequence (DNA): TGTGCCAGCAGCTTGGCCAGGGGAGCCTTAAGCACAGATACGCAGTATTTT. This sequence encodes CASSLARGALSTDTQYF. This chain uses TRBV5-5 with TRBJ2-3; D is possibly TRBD1 (6 bases). The V end was cut by 0 bases, the J end by 0 bases, with 14 bases between. This CDR3 comprises 17 residues. CDR1 is SGHKS and CDR2 is YYEKEE in the germline V gene (reference sequence).

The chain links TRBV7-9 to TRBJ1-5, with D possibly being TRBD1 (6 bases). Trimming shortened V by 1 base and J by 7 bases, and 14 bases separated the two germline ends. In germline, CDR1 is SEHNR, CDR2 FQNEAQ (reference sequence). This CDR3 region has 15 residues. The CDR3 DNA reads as TGTGCCAGCAGCTTAGAACAGGGAGCCCCGCAGCCCCAGCATTTT. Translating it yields CASSLEQGAPQPQHF.

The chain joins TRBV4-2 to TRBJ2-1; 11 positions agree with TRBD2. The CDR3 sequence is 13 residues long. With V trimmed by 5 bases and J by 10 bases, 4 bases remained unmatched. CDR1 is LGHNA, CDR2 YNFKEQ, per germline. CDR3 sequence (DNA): TGTGCCAGCAGCGGGACTAGCGGCCTCGAGCAGTTCTTC. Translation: CASSGTSGLEQFF.

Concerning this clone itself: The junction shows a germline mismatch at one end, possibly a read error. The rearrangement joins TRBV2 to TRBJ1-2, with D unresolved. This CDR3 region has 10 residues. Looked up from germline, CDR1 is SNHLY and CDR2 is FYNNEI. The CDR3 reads CASRLTIPSF. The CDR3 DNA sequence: TGTGCCAGCAGATTGACAATCCCGTCCTTC.

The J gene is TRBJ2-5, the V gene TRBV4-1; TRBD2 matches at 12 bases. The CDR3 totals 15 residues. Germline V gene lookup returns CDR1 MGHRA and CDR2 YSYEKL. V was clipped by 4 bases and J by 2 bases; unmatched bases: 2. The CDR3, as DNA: TGCGCCAGCAGCCCTGGACTAGCGGGGCAAGAGACCCAGTACTTC. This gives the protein CASSPGLAGQETQYF.

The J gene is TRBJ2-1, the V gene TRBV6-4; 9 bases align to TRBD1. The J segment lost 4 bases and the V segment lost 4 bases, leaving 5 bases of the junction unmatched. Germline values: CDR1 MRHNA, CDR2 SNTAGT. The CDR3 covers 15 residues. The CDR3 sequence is CASSVDRGFYNEQFF. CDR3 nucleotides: TGTGCCAGCAGTGTGGACAGGGGATTTTACAATGAGCAGTTCTTC.

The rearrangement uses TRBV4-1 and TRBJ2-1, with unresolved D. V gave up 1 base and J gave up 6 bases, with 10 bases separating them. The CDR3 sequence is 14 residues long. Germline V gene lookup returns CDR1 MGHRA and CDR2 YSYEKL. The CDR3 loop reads CASSQGGSFNEQFF. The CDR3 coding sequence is TGCGCCAGCAGCCAAGGTGGCTCGTTCAATGAGCAGTTCTTC.

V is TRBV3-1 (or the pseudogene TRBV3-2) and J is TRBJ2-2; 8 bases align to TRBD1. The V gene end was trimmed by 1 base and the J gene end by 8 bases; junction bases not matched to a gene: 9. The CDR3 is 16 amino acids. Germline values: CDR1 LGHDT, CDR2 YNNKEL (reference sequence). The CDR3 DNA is TGTGCCAGCAGCCAAGTCGGGCAGGGGGCGCATGGGGAGCTGTTTTTT. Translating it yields CASSQVGQGAHGELFF.

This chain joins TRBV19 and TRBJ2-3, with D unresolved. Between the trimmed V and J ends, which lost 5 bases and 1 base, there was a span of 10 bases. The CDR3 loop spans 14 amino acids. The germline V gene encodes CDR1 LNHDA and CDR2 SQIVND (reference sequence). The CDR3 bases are TGTGCCAGTAGTCTCGTCACAGGCACAGATACGCAGTATTTT. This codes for CASSLVTGTDTQYF. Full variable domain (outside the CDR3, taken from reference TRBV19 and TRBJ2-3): DGGITQSPKYLFRKEGQNVTLSCEQNLNHDAMYWYRQDPGQGLRLIYYSQIVNDFQKGDIAEGYSVSREKKESFPLTVTSAQKNPTAFYLCASSLVTGTDTQYFGPGTRLTVL.

CDR3 nucleotides: TGTGCCAGCAGTGAAGACGGGGGGGGCCGATATACGCAGTATTTT. Its protein product is CASSEDGGGRYTQYF. The J gene is TRBJ2-3, the V gene TRBV2, with 8 bases matching TRBD2. CDR1 and CDR2 from the germline V gene are SNHLY and FYNNEI. This CDR3 contains 15 residues. J lost 7 bases, V lost 1 base, and 7 bases had no gene match.

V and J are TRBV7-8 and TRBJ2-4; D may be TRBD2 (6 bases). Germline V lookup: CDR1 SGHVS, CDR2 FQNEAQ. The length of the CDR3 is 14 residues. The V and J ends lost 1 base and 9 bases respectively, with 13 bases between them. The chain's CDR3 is CASSLDPGLIIQYF. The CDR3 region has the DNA TGTGCCAGCAGCTTAGATCCGGGACTTATCATTCAGTACTTC. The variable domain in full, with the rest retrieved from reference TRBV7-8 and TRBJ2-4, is GAGVSQSPRYKVAKRGQDVALRCDPISGHVSLFWYQQALGQGPEFLTYFQNEAQLDKSGLPSDRFFAERPEGSVSTLKIQRTQQEDSAVYLCASSLDPGLIIQYFGAGTRLSVL.

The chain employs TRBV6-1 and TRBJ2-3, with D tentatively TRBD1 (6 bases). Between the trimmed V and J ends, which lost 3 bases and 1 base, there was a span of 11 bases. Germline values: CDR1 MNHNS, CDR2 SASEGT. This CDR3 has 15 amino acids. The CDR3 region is CASSDRGFGTDTQYF. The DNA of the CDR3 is TGTGCCAGCAGTGACAGGGGTTTTGGCACAGATACGCAGTATTTT.

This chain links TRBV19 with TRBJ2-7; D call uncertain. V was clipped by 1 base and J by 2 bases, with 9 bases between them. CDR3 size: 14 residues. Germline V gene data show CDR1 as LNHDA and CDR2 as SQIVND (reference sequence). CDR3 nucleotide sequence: TGTGCCAGTAGTATAGGAACAGCCGCCTACGAGCAGTACTTC. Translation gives CASSIGTAAYEQYF.

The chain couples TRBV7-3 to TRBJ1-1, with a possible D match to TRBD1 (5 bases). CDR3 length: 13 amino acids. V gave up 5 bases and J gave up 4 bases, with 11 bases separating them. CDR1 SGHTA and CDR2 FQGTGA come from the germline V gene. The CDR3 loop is CASSPPGGTEAFF. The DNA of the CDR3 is TGTGCCAGCAGCCCCCCCGGGGGCACTGAAGCTTTCTTT.

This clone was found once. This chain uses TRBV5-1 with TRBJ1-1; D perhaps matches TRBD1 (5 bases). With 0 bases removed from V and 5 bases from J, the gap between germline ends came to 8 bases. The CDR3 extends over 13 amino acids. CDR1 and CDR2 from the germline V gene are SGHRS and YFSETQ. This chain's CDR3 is CASSLAGRTEAFF. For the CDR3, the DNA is TGCGCCAGCAGCTTGGCAGGGAGGACTGAAGCTTTCTTT.

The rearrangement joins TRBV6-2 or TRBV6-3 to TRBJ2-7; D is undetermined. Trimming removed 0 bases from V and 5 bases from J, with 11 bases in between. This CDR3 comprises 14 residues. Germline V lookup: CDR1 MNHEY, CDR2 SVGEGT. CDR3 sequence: CASSYSRLSDEQYF. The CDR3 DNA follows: TGTGCCAGCAGTTACTCAAGACTTTCCGACGAGCAGTACTTC.

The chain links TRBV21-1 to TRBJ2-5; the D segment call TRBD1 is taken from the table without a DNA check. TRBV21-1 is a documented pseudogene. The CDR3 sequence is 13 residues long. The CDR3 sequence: CASSTNRGETQYF. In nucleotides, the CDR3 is TGTGCCAGCAGCACAAACAGGGGAGAGACCCAGTACTTC.

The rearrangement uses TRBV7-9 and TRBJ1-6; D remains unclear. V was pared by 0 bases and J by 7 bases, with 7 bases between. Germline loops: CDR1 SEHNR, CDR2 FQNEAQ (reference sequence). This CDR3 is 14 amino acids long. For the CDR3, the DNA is TGTGCCAGCAGCTTAGCGCTAGACAATTCACCCCTCCACTTT. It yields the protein CASSLALDNSPLHF.

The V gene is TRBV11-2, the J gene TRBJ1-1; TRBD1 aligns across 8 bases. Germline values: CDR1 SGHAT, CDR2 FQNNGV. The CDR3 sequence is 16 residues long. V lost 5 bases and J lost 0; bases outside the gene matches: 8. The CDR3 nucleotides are TGTGCCAGCAGCCCCGGACAGGGAGGAATGAACACTGAAGCTTTCTTT. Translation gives CASSPGQGGMNTEAFF.

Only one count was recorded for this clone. The CDR3 is CASSKTKGHNTGELFF. The CDR3 region has the DNA TGTGCCAGCAGCAAGACTAAGGGACATAACACCGGGGAGCTGTTTTTT. The chain employs TRBV21-1 and TRBJ2-2; TRBD1, the table's D call, lacks a check against the DNA. TRBV21-1 is a listed pseudogene. The CDR3 contains 16 residues.

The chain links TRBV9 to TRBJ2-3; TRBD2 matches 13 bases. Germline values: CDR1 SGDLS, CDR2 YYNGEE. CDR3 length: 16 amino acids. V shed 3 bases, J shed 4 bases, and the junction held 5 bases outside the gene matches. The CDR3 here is CASSGLAGGRADTQYF. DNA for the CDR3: TGTGCCAGCAGCGGACTAGCGGGGGGTCGCGCAGATACGCAGTATTTT.